These 14 T cell receptor beta chains came from one sample sequenced in a study of OX40 agonist ivuxolimab in advanced cancers. Profiled with immunoSEQ multiplex PCR; TCRdb holds only in-frame clones, not every one. Here the sample spans around 69,000 clones, roughly 85% being singletons. Sequenced material: CD4+ or CD8+ T cells sorted from blood, taken in a trial of the OX40 agonist ivuxolimab. These receptors originate from an adult with an advanced solid tumor such as melanoma, head and neck, liver or kidney cancer.

The chain is built from TRBV9 and TRBJ2-7; 10 bases are a match to TRBD2. V dropped 2 bases and J dropped 3; count of bases not matched to a gene: 5. The length of the CDR3 is 15 residues. Germline V gene lookup returns CDR1 SGDLS and CDR2 YYNGEE. The CDR3 loop reads CASSVGTSDHYEQYF. CDR3 sequence (DNA): TGTGCCAGCAGCGTCGGGACTAGCGACCACTACGAGCAGTACTTC.

The CDR3 loop reads CASSPTGTGETQYF. The CDR3 nucleotides read TGTGCCAGCTCTCCCACAGGGACTGGAGAGACCCAGTACTTC. The chain is built from TRBV18 and TRBJ2-5, with D perhaps being TRBD1 or TRBD2 (6 bases each). CDR3 length equals 14 residues. Germline V CDR1 and CDR2: KGHSH, LQKENI. V lost 6 bases to trimming and J lost 4 bases, with 15 bases between them. Full variable domain (remainder filled in from reference TRBV18 and TRBJ2-5): NAGVMQNPRHLVRRRGQEARLRCSPMKGHSHVYWYRQLPEEGLKFMVYLQKENIIDESGMPKERFSAEFPKEGPSILRIQQVVRGDSAAYFCASSPTGTGETQYFGPGTRLLVL.

The rearrangement uses TRBV2 and TRBJ1-2, with 7 nucleotides matching TRBD1. CDR1 SNHLY and CDR2 FYNNEI come from the germline V gene. With 5 bases clipped from V and 8 bases from J, the junction kept 14 bases outside the gene matches. The CDR3 has 15 amino acids. CDR3 residues: CASSQNRQGEKGYTF. Here the CDR3 DNA reads TGTGCCAGCAGTCAAAATCGACAGGGAGAAAAAGGCTACACCTTC.

V is TRBV19 and J is TRBJ1-3; D unresolved. The CDR3 is 13 amino acids. V lost 7 bases and J lost 5, with 12 bases in between. Germline V lookup: CDR1 LNHDA, CDR2 SQIVND (reference sequence). CDR3 loop: CASKQDLRNTIYF. The CDR3 DNA follows: TGTGCCAGTAAGCAGGACTTGCGAAACACCATATATTTT.

This clone showed up just a few times. The CDR3 is CASSLLGGADQPQHF. The CDR3 nucleotides are TGTGCCAGCAGCTTATTAGGCGGAGCGGATCAGCCCCAGCATTTT. The V gene is TRBV11-2, the J gene TRBJ1-5, with unresolved D. The CDR3 is 15 amino acids. Between the trimmed V and J ends, which lost 2 bases and 5 bases, there was a span of 13 bases. CDR1 is SGHAT and CDR2 is FQNNGV in the germline V gene.

The rearrangement links TRBV10-3 to TRBJ1-2; 7 nucleotides line up with TRBD1. Germline-derived CDR1 and CDR2 are ENHRY and SYGVKD. V was pared by 6 bases and J by 2 bases, with 6 bases of the junction left unmatched. The CDR3 spans 14 residues. The CDR3: CAIRATGVNYGYTF. CDR3 coding DNA: TGTGCCATCAGAGCCACAGGGGTCAACTATGGCTACACCTTC.

This chain uses TRBV11-2 with TRBJ1-2; D may be TRBD1 (5 bases). V dropped 3 bases and J dropped 5 bases, with 19 bases sitting between them. The CDR3 totals 16 residues. Germline V gene data show CDR1 as SGHAT and CDR2 as FQNNGV. DNA of the CDR3: TGTGCCAGCAGCTTCACCGGGACGAGAATTTTTTATGGCTACACCTTC. Protein: CASSFTGTRIFYGYTF. Supplemented by reference TRBV11-2 and TRBJ1-2, the full variable domain reads EAGVAQSPRYKIIEKRQSVAFWCNPISGHATLYWYQQILGQGPKLLIQFQNNGVVDDSQLPKDRFSAERLKGVDSTLKIQPAKLEDSAVYLCASSFTGTRIFYGYTFGSGTRLTVV.

The chain joins TRBV18 to TRBJ2-3; 7 nucleotides align to TRBD2. The CDR3 sequence is 16 residues long. Trimming cost V 2 bases and J 2 bases; bases outside gene matches: 7. From germline, CDR1 is KGHSH and CDR2 LQKENI. In nucleotides, the CDR3 is TGTGCCAGCTCACCATCCCTAGCGGAACTCACAGATACGCAGTATTTT. Translating gives CASSPSLAELTDTQYF.

This clone was counted a single time. The rearrangement links TRBV5-6 to TRBJ1-1; TRBD1 matches 7 bases. J was trimmed by 5 bases and V by 2 bases; bases with no gene match: 6. The germline gives CDR1 SGHDT, CDR2 YYEEEE. The CDR3 totals 14 residues. CDR3 protein: CASSFPGGSTEAFF. For the CDR3, the DNA is TGTGCCAGCAGCTTCCCAGGGGGAAGTACTGAAGCTTTCTTT.

V gene TRBV11-3 combines with J gene TRBJ2-5, with D possibly being TRBD1 or TRBD2 (5 bases each). Germline V gene sequence: CDR1 SGHNT, CDR2 YENEEA. This CDR3 has 18 residues. V lost 0 bases and J lost 0, with 17 bases in between. This chain's CDR3 is CASSLDLFGTANQETQYF. The CDR3, as DNA: TGTGCCAGCAGCTTAGATCTCTTCGGGACCGCCAACCAAGAGACCCAGTACTTC.

This sequence joins TRBV11-2 and TRBJ2-2; TRBD1 is a possible D gene (6 bases). Germline assignment: CDR1 SGHAT and CDR2 FQNNGV. Between the trimmed V and J ends, which lost 2 bases and 9 bases, there was a span of 7 bases. The CDR3 contains 12 residues. The CDR3 DNA follows: TGTGCCAGCAGCTTAAGGGACAGGGAGCTGTTTTTT. This gives the protein CASSLRDRELFF.

CDR3 residues: CASSSPIRTSGPDEQFF. CDR3 coding DNA: TGTGCCAGCAGCTCTCCGATAAGGACTAGCGGCCCGGATGAGCAGTTCTTC. The chain recombines TRBV7-2 with TRBJ2-1; 10 bases fit TRBD2. The CDR3 sequence is 17 residues long. The J segment lost 8 bases and the V segment lost 4 bases, leaving 14 bases of the junction unmatched. CDR1 and CDR2 from the germline V gene are SGHTA and FQGNSA.

This chain links TRBV28 with TRBJ1-5; 8 nucleotides align to TRBD1. Germline V gene sequence: CDR1 MDHEN, CDR2 SYDVKM. The CDR3 covers 16 residues. J was trimmed by 4 bases and V by 6 bases; bases with no gene match: 11. CDR3 region: CASRTTRTGWNQPQHF. The CDR3 coding sequence is TGTGCCAGCAGGACAACTCGGACAGGGTGGAATCAGCCCCAGCATTTT.

The V call is TRBV27, the J call TRBJ2-5, with 7 nucleotides matching TRBD2. Germline V gives CDR1 MNHEY, CDR2 SMNVEV (reference sequence). J was trimmed by 0 bases and V by 3 bases; bases with no gene match: 7. The CDR3 loop spans 16 amino acids. CDR3 loop: CASSFSSAGDQETQYF. In DNA form, the CDR3 reads TGTGCCAGCAGTTTCTCCTCGGCGGGGGACCAAGAGACCCAGTACTTC.